This entry lists 21 T cell receptor beta chains sequenced from one sample in a study of T cell responses to AZD1222 COVID-19 vaccine. This table comes from immunoSEQ multiplex PCR, and its TCRdb copy is limited to in-frame clones, with some not included. The sample carries about 150,000 clones, just under 95% recorded once. The sequences come from peripheral blood, collected on day 0 of AZD1222 vaccination. The receptors shown here come from an adult in good health.

This rearrangement joins TRBV3-1 (or the pseudogene TRBV3-2) to TRBJ1-5, with D uncertain. The germline CDR1 and CDR2 sequences are LGHDT and YNNKEL (reference sequence). The CDR3 loop spans 12 amino acids. Trimming cost V 0 bases and J 6 bases, with 3 bases left between them. The CDR3 DNA reads TGTGCCAGCAGCCAAGAGGGTCAGCCCCAGCATTTT. Amino acid sequence: CASSQEGQPQHF.

The gene calls are TRBV5-5 and TRBJ1-2, with D possibly matching TRBD1 (6 bases). The germline CDR1 and CDR2 sequences are SGHKS and YYEKEE (reference sequence). The CDR3 contains 16 residues. The V end was cut by 0 bases, the J end by 7 bases, with 19 bases between. As DNA, the CDR3 is TGTGCCAGCAGCTTGGGCAGGTTGGGGGCAAAGGCTGGCTACACCTTC. It yields the protein CASSLGRLGAKAGYTF.

V and J are TRBV7-2 and TRBJ2-5; D unresolved. CDR3 length: 14 amino acids. Germline V gene lookup returns CDR1 SGHTA and CDR2 FQGNSA. The germline V and J ends were trimmed by 4 bases and 7 bases, with 16 bases remaining between them. CDR3 nucleotide sequence: TGTGCCAGCAGCTCCGTTGAATTTGCCAGGACCCAGTACTTC. Translating it yields CASSSVEFARTQYF.

This chain uses TRBV14 with TRBJ1-1, with D uncertain. The germline V and J ends were trimmed by 3 bases and 0 bases, with 5 bases remaining between them. Germline V CDR1 and CDR2: SGHDN, FVKESK. The CDR3 sequence is 13 residues long. The CDR3 DNA is TGTGCCAGCAGCCATCACCTGAACACTGAAGCTTTCTTT. Its protein product is CASSHHLNTEAFF. The variable domain in full, completed from reference TRBV14 and TRBJ1-1, reads EAGVTQFPSHSVIEKGQTVTLRCDPISGHDNLYWYRRVMGKEIKFLLHFVKESKQDESGMPNNRFLAERTGGTYSTLKVQPAELEDSGVYFCASSHHLNTEAFFGQGTRLTVV.

This chain connects TRBV15 to TRBJ1-1; D is ambiguous. Trimming left V 5 bases short and J 1 base short, with 8 bases between. Germline CDR1 LNHNV, CDR2 YYDKDF (reference sequence). The CDR3 extends over 13 amino acids. As DNA, the CDR3 is TGTGCCACCAGCGTGAGGGAGAACACTGAAGCTTTCTTT. Protein product: CATSVRENTEAFF.

This clone was seen repeatedly, ten times or more. The rearrangement joins TRBV5-4 to TRBJ2-5; unclear D gene. The CDR3 length is 12 residues. V lost 7 bases to trimming and J lost 10 bases, with 17 bases between them. In germline, CDR1 is SGHNT, CDR2 YYREEE (reference sequence). The CDR3 DNA sequence: TGTGCCAGCGGTCCTGGGTCGGTGGACCAGTACTTC. The encoded protein is CASGPGSVDQYF.

The chain has TRBV5-6 and TRBJ2-5; D is tentatively TRBD1 or TRBD2 (7 bases each). Trimming took 4 bases from V and 4 from J, leaving 20 bases between them. The CDR3 extends over 16 amino acids. CDR1 and CDR2 from the germline V gene are SGHDT and YYEEEE. CDR3 sequence: CASSPRGGSAGETQYF. The CDR3 DNA reads TGTGCCAGCAGCCCCAGGGGGGGCAGCGCCGGAGAGACCCAGTACTTC.

This rearrangement joins TRBV7-9 to TRBJ2-7; 9 positions agree with TRBD1. The V segment lost 5 bases and the J segment 6 bases; nucleotides outside the gene matches: 5. The germline CDR1 and CDR2 sequences are SEHNR and FQNEAQ (reference sequence). The CDR3 runs 13 residues. CDR3 in amino acids: CASSNRGQREQYF. CDR3 DNA: TGTGCCAGCAGCAACAGGGGGCAGCGCGAGCAGTACTTC.

The chain links TRBV29-1 to TRBJ1-2; no clear D gene. The CDR3 is 13 residues long. Trimming removed 7 bases from V and 2 bases from J, with 14 bases in between. CDR1 and CDR2 from the germline V gene are SQVTM and ANQGSEA. The CDR3 bases are TGCAGCGCCGCCAATCCGGGAAACTATGGCTACACCTTC. It encodes CSAANPGNYGYTF.

The chain uses TRBV6-5 and TRBJ1-1; the D gene is possibly TRBD1 (6 bases). V lost 8 bases, J lost 2 bases, and 18 bases lay in between. Germline V lookup: CDR1 MNHEY, CDR2 SVGAGI. This CDR3 is 15 amino acids long. CDR3 nucleotides: TGTGCCAGCCCGGTGAGCGGGGGGCAAAACACTGAAGCTTTCTTT. It yields the protein CASPVSGGQNTEAFF.

The chain combines TRBV7-9 with TRBJ1-5, with a weak D call TRBD1 (5 bases). Germline loops: CDR1 SEHNR, CDR2 FQNEAQ (reference sequence). V dropped 5 bases and J dropped 4 bases, with 15 bases sitting between them. There are 15 residues in the CDR3. CDR3 DNA sequence: TGTGCCAGCAGCCCGGCCGGGGGAGGGAATCAGCCCCAGCATTTT. Its translation is CASSPAGGGNQPQHF.

The chain links TRBV4-3 to TRBJ2-2; D possibly corresponds to TRBD2 (6 bases). Germline lookup yields CDR1 LGHNA and CDR2 YSLEER. This CDR3 has 13 residues. Trimming removed 0 bases at V and 11 bases at J, with 10 bases between. The CDR3 nucleotides read TGCGCCAGCAGCCAAGATTGGGGACTCGAGCTGTTTTTT. This gives the protein CASSQDWGLELFF.

This chain links TRBV7-2 with TRBJ2-1; D possibly uses TRBD1 or TRBD2 (5 bases each). The CDR3 loop spans 14 amino acids. CDR1 is SGHTA and CDR2 is FQGNSA in the germline V gene. V was clipped by 5 bases and J by 4 bases, with 12 bases between them. In nucleotides, the CDR3 is TGTGCCAGCAGCCTGGGACGAAGGTACAATGAGCAGTTCTTC. As protein: CASSLGRRYNEQFF.

In regard to this clone: The identical CDR3 is also encoded by other nucleotide sequences in the sample. J is TRBJ2-7 and V is TRBV2; no clear D. Germline CDR1 is SNHLY and CDR2 is FYNNEI. This CDR3 is 15 amino acids long. V dropped 1 base and J dropped 3 bases, with 13 bases sitting between them. This CDR3 reads CASSEERWRIYEQYF. For the CDR3, the DNA is TGTGCCAGCAGTGAAGAAAGGTGGCGGATCTACGAGCAGTACTTC.

The J gene is TRBJ1-1, the V gene TRBV27, with 8 bases that match TRBD1. Germline-derived CDR1 and CDR2 are MNHEY and SMNVEV (reference sequence). V lost 7 bases to trimming and J lost 5 bases; unmatched junction nucleotides: 6. CDR3 length: 13 residues. The chain's CDR3 is CASTTRQGTEAFF. The CDR3 DNA sequence: TGTGCCAGCACCACTCGACAGGGGACTGAAGCTTTCTTT.

This sequence joins TRBV24-1 and TRBJ2-2, with no clear D. This CDR3 region has 12 residues. Deletions cut 7 bases from V and 4 bases from J, with 6 bases between. The germline CDR1 and CDR2 sequences are KGHDR and SFDVKD. The CDR3 coding sequence is TGTGCCACCAGAGCTACCACCGGGGAGCTGTTTTTT. Protein sequence: CATRATTGELFF.

The J gene is TRBJ1-2, the V gene TRBV7-2; maybe TRBD1 (5 bases). The CDR3 is 15 amino acids. Germline V CDR1 and CDR2: SGHTA, FQGNSA. The V gene lost 6 bases and the J gene lost 5 bases, with 19 bases spanning the gap. The CDR3 sequence: CASSQRDPVGYGYTF. CDR3 DNA: TGTGCCAGCAGTCAACGGGACCCGGTGGGGTATGGCTACACCTTC.

V is TRBV25-1 and J is TRBJ1-3; perhaps TRBD1 as D (6 bases). Germline V gene data show CDR1 as MGHDK and CDR2 as SYGVNS. The CDR3 is 16 residues long. V was clipped by 3 bases and J by 0 bases, with 12 bases between them. The CDR3 spells CASSDPKGGSGNTIYF. In DNA form, the CDR3 reads TGTGCCAGCAGTGATCCGAAAGGGGGCTCTGGAAACACCATATATTTT.

The chain uses TRBV6-2 or TRBV6-3 and TRBJ2-7, with 13 bases aligning to TRBD2. Germline V gives CDR1 MNHEY, CDR2 SVGEGT. CDR3 length: 15 amino acids. Unmatched junction bases numbered 4, after V lost 5 bases and J lost 3 bases. The CDR3 nucleotides are TGTGCCAGCAGTCAAGGACTAGCGGGGGACTACGAGCAGTACTTC. This translates into CASSQGLAGDYEQYF.

The J gene is TRBJ1-2, the V gene TRBV12-3 or TRBV12-4; D remains unclear. The ends were cut back, 2 bases at V and 0 bases at J, with 4 bases in the middle. CDR3 length: 13 residues. CDR3 loop: CASSLSANYGYTF. In nucleotides, the CDR3 is TGTGCCAGCAGTTTATCCGCTAACTATGGCTACACCTTC.

V is TRBV7-9 and J is TRBJ1-3, with TRBD1 as a possible D gene (5 bases). The CDR3 is made up of 16 amino acids. Germline V lookup: CDR1 SEHNR, CDR2 FQNEAQ (reference sequence). V was shortened by 5 bases and J by 1 base, with 15 bases between the two germline ends. DNA of the CDR3: TGTGCCAGCAGCCCGGGACTGACTTTATCTGGAAACACCATATATTTT. Encoded protein: CASSPGLTLSGNTIYF.